The next 19 T cell receptor beta chains were all read from a single sample in a study. TCRdb passed the RT-PCR reads through MiXCR, listing each CDR3 protein once. Found here are hundreds of thousands of distinct CDR3 sequences, around 14% of them singletons; the top ten hold just over 3.5%. Material for sequencing was memory CD4+ T cells from blood. These receptors all stem from a female donor in good health, serving as a healthy control.

In this sample, this clonotype turned up many times. The chain has TRBV20-1 and TRBJ2-1, with 15 bases identical to TRBD2. V was pared by 7 bases and J by 9 bases, with 4 bases of the junction left unmatched. This CDR3 contains 13 residues. The germline gives CDR1 DFQATT, CDR2 SNEGSKA (reference sequence). This CDR3 reads CSGTSGGATEQFF. CDR3 sequence (DNA): TGCAGTGGGACTAGCGGGGGGGCCACTGAGCAGTTCTTC.

This chain joins TRBV11-2 and TRBJ2-1; 8 nucleotides line up with TRBD1. The CDR3 runs 15 residues. Unmatched junction bases numbered 4, after V lost 1 base and J lost 5 bases. CDR1 and CDR2 (germline): SGHAT, FQNNGV. This CDR3 is CASSLGQGKNNEQFF. CDR3 nucleotide sequence: TGTGCCAGCAGCTTAGGACAGGGGAAGAACAATGAGCAGTTCTTC. The complete variable domain, with remaining parts taken from reference TRBV11-2 and TRBJ2-1, reads EAGVAQSPRYKIIEKRQSVAFWCNPISGHATLYWYQQILGQGPKLLIQFQNNGVVDDSQLPKDRFSAERLKGVDSTLKIQPAKLEDSAVYLCASSLGQGKNNEQFFGPGTRLTVL.

This clonotype was recorded many times. In nucleotides, the CDR3 is TGTGCCAGCAACCCAAGGGAGCCCCAGCATTTT. Its translation: CASNPREPQHF. The chain recombines TRBV11-1 with TRBJ1-5; no firm D call. Germline CDR1 is SGHAT and CDR2 is FQDESV (reference sequence). The CDR3 consists of 11 residues. Trimming stripped 7 bases from V and 8 bases from J, with 9 bases between.

This clonotype came up a few times. J is TRBJ2-2 and V is TRBV9, with D possibly TRBD2 on 6 matching bases. The V gene's germline CDR1 is SGDLS and CDR2 YYNGEE. The CDR3 loop spans 15 amino acids. The V and J ends lost 0 bases and 6 bases respectively, with 12 bases between them. CDR3 DNA sequence: TGTGCCAGCAGCGTAGAGTGGAGGGGCTCCGGGGAGCTGTTTTTT. Translated: CASSVEWRGSGELFF.

This clonotype was observed a handful of times. The J gene is TRBJ2-7, the V gene TRBV7-2, with D perhaps matching TRBD1 (6 bases). This CDR3 spans 16 amino acids. Germline loops: CDR1 SGHTA, CDR2 FQGNSA. With 0 bases removed from V and 4 bases from J, the gap between germline ends came to 16 bases. CDR3 coding DNA: TGTGCCAGCAGCTTAGCGGGGGCCCCGGACAAGTACGAGCAGTACTTC. Residues: CASSLAGAPDKYEQYF.

This clonotype was detected ten times or more. The chain has TRBV27 and TRBJ2-4; D may be TRBD1 or TRBD2 (5 bases each). CDR1 is MNHEY and CDR2 is SMNVEV in the germline V gene (reference sequence). This CDR3 spans 14 amino acids. V gave up 3 bases and J gave up 8 bases, with 14 bases separating them. The CDR3 here is CASSFQSLGDIQYF. DNA for the CDR3: TGTGCCAGCAGTTTCCAGAGCTTGGGGGACATTCAGTACTTC.

The chain uses TRBV20-1 and TRBJ1-6; D not resolved. The ends were cut back, 6 bases at V and 5 bases at J, with 17 bases in the middle. Germline CDR1 and CDR2: DFQATT and SNEGSKA (reference sequence). This CDR3 has 15 amino acids. The CDR3 reads CSAPSRGQNNSPLHF. DNA of the CDR3: TGCAGTGCCCCGTCCCGGGGTCAGAATAATTCACCCCTCCACTTT.

The genes are TRBV11-2 and TRBJ1-1; unclear D gene. The CDR3 runs 13 residues. Germline CDR1 is SGHAT and CDR2 is FQNNGV. With 3 bases removed from V and 6 bases from J, the gap between germline ends came to 11 bases. The CDR3 loop is CASSFSRGPEAFF. The CDR3 nucleotides are TGTGCCAGCAGCTTCTCTCGAGGACCTGAAGCTTTCTTT.

The chain links TRBV27 to TRBJ1-5; D not resolved. There are 14 residues in the CDR3. The germline V gene has CDR1 MNHEY and CDR2 SMNVEV (reference sequence). V shed 5 bases and J shed 5 bases, with 13 bases lying between them. In DNA form, the CDR3 reads TGTGCCAGCAGTCTGGGGTGGACGGATCAGCCCCAGCATTTT. Its translation: CASSLGWTDQPQHF.

This clonotype came up a few times. The chain is built from TRBV28 and TRBJ2-5; no firm D call. CDR3 size: 12 residues. V gave up 5 bases and J gave up 5 bases, with 9 bases separating them. Germline V lookup: CDR1 MDHEN, CDR2 SYDVKM. CDR3 bases: TGTGCCAGCAGTCCCCTGAGCGAGACCCAGTACTTC. Translating it yields CASSPLSETQYF. Full variable domain (outside the CDR3, taken from reference TRBV28 and TRBJ2-5): DVKVTQSSRYLVKRTGEKVFLECVQDMDHENMFWYRQDPGLGLRLIYFSYDVKMKEKGDIPEGYSVSREKKERFSLILESASTNQTSMYLCASSPLSETQYFGPGTRLLVL.

The chain joins TRBV6-2 or TRBV6-3 to TRBJ2-7; no clear D. The germline CDR1 and CDR2 sequences are MNHEY and SVGEGT. With 0 bases removed from V and 2 bases from J, the gap between germline ends came to 11 bases. CDR3 length equals 15 residues. CDR3 sequence (DNA): TGTGCCAGCAGTTACTCGAGTTTCAATGCCTACGAGCAGTACTTC. This sequence encodes CASSYSSFNAYEQYF.

This clonotype was counted only a few times. V usage is TRBV3-1 and J usage is TRBJ2-7; 10 nucleotides line up with TRBD1. The CDR3 runs to 14 residues. J was trimmed by 6 bases and V by 5 bases; bases with no gene match: 7. The germline V gene has CDR1 LGHDT and CDR2 YNNKEL (reference sequence). The CDR3 sequence: CASSSGTGVREQYF. CDR3 DNA sequence: TGTGCCAGCAGCTCCGGGACAGGGGTGCGCGAGCAGTACTTC.

This clonotype came up a few times. Here the CDR3 reads CDSYIQPSTDTQYF. As DNA, the CDR3 is TGTGACTCTTACATACAACCCAGCACAGATACGCAGTATTTT. This chain joins TRBV24-1 and TRBJ2-3, with D unclear. Germline CDR1 and CDR2: KGHDR and SFDVKD. The CDR3 runs to 14 residues.

This clonotype was detected many times. The V and J genes are TRBV7-2 and TRBJ2-1; 12 bases fit TRBD2. The CDR3 has 18 amino acids. The J segment lost 2 bases and the V segment lost 5 bases, leaving 10 bases of the junction unmatched. Germline lookup yields CDR1 SGHTA and CDR2 FQGNSA. CDR3 residues: CASSIRYLAGGPYNEQFF. In nucleotides, the CDR3 is TGTGCCAGCAGCATCCGATACCTAGCGGGAGGGCCCTACAATGAGCAGTTCTTC.

The sample holds a few counts of this clonotype. This rearrangement joins TRBV6-6 to TRBJ1-4; 9 bases match TRBD1. Germline CDR1 reads MNHNY; CDR2 reads SVGAGI (reference sequence). Trimming cost V 4 bases and J 7 bases; bases outside gene matches: 4. This CDR3 has 14 amino acids. The CDR3: CASSFPGQGEKLFF. The CDR3 DNA reads TGTGCCAGCAGTTTTCCGGGACAGGGTGAAAAACTGTTTTTT.

This clonotype was observed a handful of times. The CDR3 bases are TGTGCCAGCAGCTTAGGGTCGCGCCAGGGGGACTCCCCGCAGTATTTT. It specifies CASSLGSRQGDSPQYF. This chain links TRBV7-8 with TRBJ2-3; a weak D match, TRBD1 (7 bases). The CDR3 runs to 16 residues. The V and J ends lost 1 base and 10 bases respectively, with 21 bases between them. The V gene's germline CDR1 is SGHVS and CDR2 FQNEAQ. Full variable domain (remainder filled in from reference TRBV7-8 and TRBJ2-3): GAGVSQSPRYKVAKRGQDVALRCDPISGHVSLFWYQQALGQGPEFLTYFQNEAQLDKSGLPSDRFFAERPEGSVSTLKIQRTQQEDSAVYLCASSLGSRQGDSPQYFGPGTRLTVL.

As regards this clonotype: A read error may account for a junction end that differs from germline. V and J are TRBV28 and TRBJ2-1, with 10 positions matching TRBD1. The CDR3 is made up of 15 amino acids. Germline-derived CDR1 and CDR2 are MDHEN and SYDVKM. CDR3 sequence (DNA): TGTGCCAGCAGTATAATGAGACAGGGGGCGAGGTCATCGCTCTTC. Protein: CASSIMRQGARSSLF. Variable domain in full (rest from reference TRBV28 and TRBJ2-1): DVKVTQSSRYLVKRTGEKVFLECVQDMDHENMFWYRQDPGLGLRLIYFSYDVKMKEKGDIPEGYSVSREKKERFSLILESASTNQTSMYLCASSIMRQGARSSLFGPGTRLTVL.

The rearrangement uses TRBV6-2 or TRBV6-3 and TRBJ2-7; D remains unclear. This CDR3 contains 14 residues. The V end lost 8 bases, the J end lost 2 bases, and 16 bases lay between the germline ends. Germline CDR1 and CDR2: MNHEY and SVGEGT. CDR3 amino acids: CASCQRTLPYEQYF. CDR3 nucleotides: TGTGCCAGCTGCCAACGGACCTTGCCCTACGAGCAGTACTTC.

This clonotype was recorded a few times. This CDR3 reads CSARPGSLRRTEAFF. DNA for the CDR3: TGCAGTGCTAGGCCTGGGTCATTGAGGAGGACTGAAGCTTTCTTT. The chain couples TRBV20-1 to TRBJ1-1; D not resolved. Germline assignment: CDR1 DFQATT and CDR2 SNEGSKA (reference sequence). V lost 3 bases, J lost 5 bases, and 19 bases lay in between. The CDR3 contains 15 residues.